These T cell receptor beta chains were read from a single sample in a study of graft-versus-host responses after intestinal transplantation. This table comes from immunoSEQ multiplex PCR, and its TCRdb copy is limited to in-frame clones, with some not included. This table holds about 69,000 clones, roughly 90% found once. The sample consisted of bone marrow, taken 734 days after intestinal transplantation. These receptors all come from a human patient who received an intestinal transplant, so some T cells may come from the graft donor. Both conserved end residues are part of each CDR3. D genes are given only for firm matches. Not all rows give a size; the values are once, few, many and, for expanded clones, a class.

J	D	V	size	DNA	CDR3
TRBJ1-2	TRBD1	TRBV18	-	TGTGCCAGCTCACCGTGGAGAAGGGGGCGAAACTATGGCTACACCTTC	CASSPWRRGRNYGYTF
TRBJ2-3	TRBD1	TRBV10-2	-	TGCGCCAGCTCGACAGGGGCTAGCACAGATACGCAGTATTTT	CASSTGASTDTQYF
TRBJ2-1	TRBD2	TRBV11-2	-	TGTGCCAGCGGACTAGCGGGGGGTAATGAGCAGTTCTTC	CASGLAGGNEQFF
TRBJ1-5	-	TRBV21-1	once	TGTGCCAGCAGCAAATCCTGGGAAAGGGGAACCTTTAGCAATCAGCCCCAGCATTTT	CASSKSWERGTFSNQPQHF
TRBJ1-5	-	TRBV2	-	TGTGCCAGCAATGGGGGGCCAAATCAGCCCCAGCATTTT	CASNGGPNQPQHF
TRBJ1-2	-	TRBV9	-	TGTGCCAGCAGCGCCAGCGGAGACGGTGTTCTCCGCTTC	CASSASGDGVLRF
TRBJ1-4	-	TRBV28	once	TGTGCCAGCAGCACTGACAGGCCTTTACAGGGTGAAAAACTGTTTTTT	CASSTDRPLQGEKLFF
TRBJ1-6	TRBD1	TRBV9	-	TGTGCCAGCAGCGTAGGTCGGGACAGTAATTCACCCCTCCACTTT	CASSVGRDSNSPLHF
TRBJ2-1	-	TRBV27	-	TGTGCCAGCAAAAGCGACAATGAGCAGTTCTTC	CASKSDNEQFF
TRBJ2-2	-	TRBV2	-	TGTGCCAGCAGGAGAATAAACACCGGGGAGCTGTTTTTT	CASRRINTGELFF
TRBJ1-2	-	TRBV9	few	TGTGCCAGCAGCGTAGGGGGCATCGACTATGGCTACACCTTC	CASSVGGIDYGYTF